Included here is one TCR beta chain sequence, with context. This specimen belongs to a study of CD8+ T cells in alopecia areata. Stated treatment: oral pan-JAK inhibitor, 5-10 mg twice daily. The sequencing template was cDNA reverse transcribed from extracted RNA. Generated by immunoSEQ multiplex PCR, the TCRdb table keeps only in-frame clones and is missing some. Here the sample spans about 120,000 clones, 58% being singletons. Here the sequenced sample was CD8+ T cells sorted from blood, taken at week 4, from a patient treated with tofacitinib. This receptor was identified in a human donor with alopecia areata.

For the CDR3, the DNA is TGTGCCATCAGTGACAATAGGGTAGGAAGAGAGACCCAGTACTTC. Its protein product is CAISDNRVGRETQYF. The V call is TRBV10-3, the J call TRBJ2-5; D call uncertain. This CDR3 comprises 15 residues. Trimming stripped 3 bases from V and 4 bases from J, with 15 bases between. Looked up from germline, CDR1 is ENHRY and CDR2 is SYGVKD.